The next 4 T cell receptor beta chains were all read from a single sample in a study of blood T cell repertoires in COVID-19. Generated by immunoSEQ multiplex PCR, the TCRdb table keeps only in-frame clones and is missing some. The table records roughly 30,000 clones, just over 90% of them present only once. The sequenced material came from peripheral blood. These receptor sequences come from a man between 60 and 75 years old with acute or convalescent COVID-19.

V usage is TRBV2 and J usage is TRBJ1-1; D gene ambiguous. The V gene lost 2 bases and the J gene lost 2 bases, with 9 bases spanning the gap. The germline V gene encodes CDR1 SNHLY and CDR2 FYNNEI. There are 14 residues in the CDR3. CDR3 sequence reads: CASSERGRNTEAFF. The DNA for the CDR3 is TGTGCCAGCAGTGAACGCGGGAGAAACACTGAAGCTTTCTTT.

This clone has just one count. The genes are TRBV19 and TRBJ1-1; 7 nucleotides match TRBD1. The CDR3 runs to 17 residues. The germline CDR1 and CDR2 sequences are LNHDA and SQIVND (reference sequence). J was trimmed by 0 bases and V by 2 bases; bases with no gene match: 9. CDR3 sequence: CASSINRGGFLNTEAFF. The CDR3 coding sequence is TGTGCCAGTAGTATAAACAGGGGTGGATTTTTGAACACTGAAGCTTTCTTT.

The rearrangement links TRBV25-1 to TRBJ1-6; 8 bases are a match to TRBD1. Losses at the gene ends were 4 bases for V and 10 bases for J; bases not matched to a gene: 9. CDR1 and CDR2 (germline): MGHDK, SYGVNS. This CDR3 region has 15 residues. CDR3 sequence: CASSGSGTGASPLHF. CDR3 bases: TGTGCCAGCAGTGGGTCCGGGACAGGAGCCTCACCCCTCCACTTT.

The CDR3 protein is CASSSSWLAGLRGNEQFF. CDR3 bases: TGTGCCAGCAGCTCTAGTTGGCTAGCGGGGTTGAGGGGGAATGAGCAGTTCTTC. This chain links TRBV11-3 with TRBJ2-1, with 9 bases fitting TRBD2. Germline CDR1 reads SGHNT; CDR2 reads YENEEA. The J segment lost 7 bases and the V segment lost 4 bases, leaving 17 bases of the junction unmatched. The CDR3 consists of 18 residues.